This T cell receptor (beta chain) came from a study of cytomegalovirus exposure and HLA in healthy donors. Study-level findings and limits: Sequencing likely produced, as an artifact, a cluster of highly shared sequence variants. Most observed TCR sequences were rare, whereas some public TCRs were detected in many donors. The classifier was said to identify cytomegalovirus status with high specificity and sensitivity. The number of N-insertions in an Asian-associated ancestry cluster was reportedly below the approximately 700-donor mean in a later analysis.

As concerns this clone: The antigen is not known.

PCR employed 60 Vbeta and 13 Jbeta primers. Clones were sequenced by immunoSEQ multiplex PCR, and TCRdb holds only the in-frame ones, with some missing. Of about 180,000 clones in the sample, 77% were seen once. The CDR3 length is 17 residues. With 0 bases clipped from V and 5 bases from J, the junction kept 8 bases outside the gene matches. Germline assignment: CDR1 MNHEY and CDR2 SMNVEV (reference sequence). The chain combines TRBV27 with TRBJ1-2, with TRBD1 identical over 11 bases. The sample was PBMCs. The TCR was taken from a woman aged 55-70 years in good health and CMV-seropositive. CDR3 in amino acids: CASSLSLPGTGGYGYTF. The CDR3 DNA is TGTGCCAGCAGTTTATCCTTACCCGGGACAGGGGGTTATGGCTACACCTTC.